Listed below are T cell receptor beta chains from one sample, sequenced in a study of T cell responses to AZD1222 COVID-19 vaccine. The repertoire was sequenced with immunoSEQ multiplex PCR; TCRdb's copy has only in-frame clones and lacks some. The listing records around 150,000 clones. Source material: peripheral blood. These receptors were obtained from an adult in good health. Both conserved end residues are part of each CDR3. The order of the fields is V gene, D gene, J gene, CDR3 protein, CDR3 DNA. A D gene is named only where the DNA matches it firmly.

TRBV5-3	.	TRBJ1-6	CARSLWPGWALDSPLHF	TGTGCCAGAAGCTTATGGCCGGGCTGGGCCCTTGACTCACCCCTCCACTTT
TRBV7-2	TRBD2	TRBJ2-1	CASSSRRGSSYNEQFF	TGTGCCAGCAGCTCACGGCGGGGGTCCTCCTACAATGAGCAGTTCTTC
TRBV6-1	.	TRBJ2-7	CASSEALAGTPYEQYF	TGTGCCAGCAGTGAAGCTTTGGCAGGTACCCCCTACGAGCAGTACTTC
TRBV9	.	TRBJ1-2	CASNAYQGGYTF	TGTGCCAGCAACGCGTATCAGGGGGGCTACACCTTC
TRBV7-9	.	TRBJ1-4	CASSLFLRGYEKLFF	TGTGCCAGCAGCTTATTCCTTCGGGGCTATGAAAAACTGTTTTTT
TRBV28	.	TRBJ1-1	CASSPPRPGTEAFF	TGTGCCAGCAGTCCCCCCCGCCCGGGTACTGAGGCTTTCTTT
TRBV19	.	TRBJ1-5	CASRPTSNQPQHF	TGTGCCAGTAGGCCCACTAGCAATCAGCCCCAGCATTTT
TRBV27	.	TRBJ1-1	CASSLDPPIRKANTEAFF	TGTGCCAGCAGCCTTGATCCCCCCATAAGGAAGGCGAACACTGAAGCTTTCTTT
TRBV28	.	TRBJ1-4	CATMRDTPDKLFF	TGTGCCACAATGAGGGACACTCCCGATAAACTGTTTTTT
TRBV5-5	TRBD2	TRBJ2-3	CASSLVASGGRDTQYF	TGTGCCAGCAGCTTGGTGGCTAGCGGGGGTAGGGATACGCAGTATTTT
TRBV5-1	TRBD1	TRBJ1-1	CASSLQGASTEAFF	TGCGCCAGCAGCTTACAGGGGGCAAGCACTGAAGCTTTCTTT
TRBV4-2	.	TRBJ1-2	CASSQEGRAYGYTF	TGTGCCAGCAGCCAAGAGGGCAGGGCTTACGGCTACACCTTC
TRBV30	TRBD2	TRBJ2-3	CAWSHPGTRSTDTQYF	TGTGCCTGGAGTCACCCCGGGACTAGAAGCACAGATACGCAGTATTTT
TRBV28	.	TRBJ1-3	CASSFGQGTRNTIYF	TGTGCCAGCAGTTTCGGGCAGGGGACCAGAAACACCATATATTTT
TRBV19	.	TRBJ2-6	CASSNFHVSGANVLTF	TGTGCCAGTAGCAACTTCCACGTCTCTGGGGCCAACGTCCTGACTTTC
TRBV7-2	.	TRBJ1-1	CASSLGSTMNTEAFF	TGTGCCAGCAGCTTAGGATCAACCATGAACACTGAAGCTTTCTTT
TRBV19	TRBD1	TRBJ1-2	CASALSGDSYGYTF	TGTGCCAGTGCCCTATCCGGGGACAGCTATGGCTACACCTTC
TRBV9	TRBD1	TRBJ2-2	CASSPQGATGELFF	TGTGCCAGCAGCCCACAGGGGGCAACCGGGGAGCTGTTTTTT
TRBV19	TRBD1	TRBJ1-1	CASSAQGADAFF	TGTGCCAGTAGTGCACAGGGGGCGGATGCTTTCTTT
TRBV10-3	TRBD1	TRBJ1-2	CANQRTGGDYGYTF	TGTGCCAACCAGCGGACAGGGGGCGACTATGGCTACACCTTC
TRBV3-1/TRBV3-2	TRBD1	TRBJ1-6	CASSRGKGTGDLPLHF	TGTGCCAGCAGCCGCGGGAAGGGGACAGGGGATTTGCCCCTCCACTTT
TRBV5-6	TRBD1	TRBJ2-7	CASSLGQGAWEQYF	TGTGCCAGCAGCTTGGGACAGGGGGCTTGGGAGCAGTACTTC
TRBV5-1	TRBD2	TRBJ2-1	CASSLEGLAGYNEQFF	TGCGCCAGCAGCTTGGAAGGACTAGCGGGGTACAATGAGCAGTTCTTC
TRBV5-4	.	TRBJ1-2	CASSLDRANYGYTF	TGTGCCAGCAGCTTGGACAGGGCCAACTATGGCTACACCTTC
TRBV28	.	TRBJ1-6	CASSSSQGTGNSPLHF	TGTGCCAGCAGTTCGTCACAGGGAACCGGGAATTCACCCCTCCACTTT
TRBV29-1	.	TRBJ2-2	CSVEEPQGYTGELFF	TGCAGCGTTGAGGAACCCCAGGGGTACACCGGGGAGCTGTTTTTT
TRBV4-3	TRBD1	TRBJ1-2	CASSQAGTGEVSWNGYTF	TGCGCCAGCAGCCAAGCCGGGACAGGGGAGGTCTCCTGGAATGGCTACACCTTC
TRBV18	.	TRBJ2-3	CASSPPGPIRADTQYF	TGTGCCAGCTCACCACCTGGACCGATTAGGGCAGATACGCAGTATTTT
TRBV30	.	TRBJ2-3	CAWSVWGRSDTQYF	TGTGCCTGGAGTGTATGGGGGAGGTCAGATACGCAGTATTTT
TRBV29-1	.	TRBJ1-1	CSVMVRGEGTEAFF	TGCAGCGTGATGGTTCGGGGCGAGGGCACTGAAGCTTTCTTT
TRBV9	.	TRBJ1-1	CASSPRRAEPNTEAFF	TGTGCCAGCAGCCCCCGACGGGCTGAACCGAACACTGAAGCTTTCTTT
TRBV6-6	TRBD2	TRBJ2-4	CASSTGGAATKNIQYF	TGTGCCAGCAGTACGGGGGGGGCGGCAACCAAAAACATTCAGTACTTC
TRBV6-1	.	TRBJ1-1	CASSEVRIEAFF	TGTGCCAGCAGTGAAGTAAGGATTGAAGCTTTCTTT
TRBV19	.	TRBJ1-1	CASRDGSPLYTEAFF	TGTGCCAGTAGAGACGGCTCTCCACTATACACTGAAGCTTTCTTT
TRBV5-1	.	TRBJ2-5	CASSLGGVQETQYF	TGCGCCAGCAGCTTGGGCGGGGTTCAAGAGACCCAGTACTTC
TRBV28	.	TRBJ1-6	CASSLVAGSGNSPLHF	TGTGCCAGCAGTTTGGTAGCAGGGTCAGGTAATTCACCCCTCCACTTT
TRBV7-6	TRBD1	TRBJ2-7	CASSLGTGITYEQYF	TGTGCCAGCAGCCTAGGGACAGGGATCACCTACGAGCAGTACTTC
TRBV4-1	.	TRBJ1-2	CASSQDTSGDLNGYTF	TGCGCCAGCAGCCAAGACACCTCAGGGGATTTGAACGGCTACACCTTC
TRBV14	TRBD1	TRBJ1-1	CASSRDRGGTEAFF	TGTGCCAGCAGCCGCGACAGGGGTGGAACTGAAGCTTTCTTT
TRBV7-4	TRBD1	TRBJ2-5	CASSVSQGEHQETQYF	TGTGCCAGCAGCGTTTCACAGGGGGAGCACCAAGAGACCCAGTACTTC
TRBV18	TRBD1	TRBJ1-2	CASSPSRQGANYGYTF	TGTGCCAGCTCACCGTCCCGACAGGGGGCCAACTATGGCTACACCTTC
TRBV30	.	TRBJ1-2	CAWSTGTPGYTF	TGTGCCTGGAGTACCGGGACCCCCGGCTACACCTTC
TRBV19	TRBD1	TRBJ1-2	CASSPWTGEGYTF	TGTGCCAGTAGTCCCTGGACAGGTGAGGGCTACACCTTC
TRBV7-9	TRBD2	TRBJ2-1	CASSPGTSAYNEQFF	TGTGCCAGCAGCCCTGGGACTAGCGCGTACAATGAGCAGTTCTTC
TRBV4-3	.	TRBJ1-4	CASSSEAGAGEKLFF	TGCGCCAGCAGCTCCGAGGCGGGTGCGGGTGAAAAACTGTTTTTT
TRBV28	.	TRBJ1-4	CASTAGGATNEKLFF	TGTGCCAGCACCGCGGGCGGAGCAACTAATGAAAAACTGTTTTTT
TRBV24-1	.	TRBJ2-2	CATSDSWHKNTGELFF	TGTGCCACCAGTGATTCGTGGCACAAGAACACCGGGGAGCTGTTTTTT
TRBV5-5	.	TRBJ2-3	CASSLDTRTDTQYF	TGTGCCAGCAGCTTGGATACGCGCACAGATACGCAGTATTTT
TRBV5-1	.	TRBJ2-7	CASSHDSTTYEQYF	TGCGCCAGCAGCCACGACAGTACTACCTACGAGCAGTACTTC
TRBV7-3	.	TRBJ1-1	CASSLTPVGNTEAFF	TGTGCCAGCAGCTTAACCCCCGTGGGTAACACTGAAGCTTTCTTT
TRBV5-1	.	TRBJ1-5	CASSLGGPNQPQHF	TGCGCCAGCAGCTTGGGCGGGCCCAATCAGCCCCAGCATTTT
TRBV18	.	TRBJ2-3	CASSPIFQGGTDTQYF	TGTGCCAGCTCACCAATTTTTCAGGGCGGCACAGATACGCAGTATTTT
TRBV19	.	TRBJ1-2	CASSINTGNYGYTF	TGTGCCAGTAGTATAAATACAGGGAACTATGGCTACACCTTC
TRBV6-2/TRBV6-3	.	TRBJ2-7	CASSHPLTAHKSYEQYF	TGTGCCAGCAGTCATCCTCTAACAGCGCATAAATCCTACGAGCAGTACTTC